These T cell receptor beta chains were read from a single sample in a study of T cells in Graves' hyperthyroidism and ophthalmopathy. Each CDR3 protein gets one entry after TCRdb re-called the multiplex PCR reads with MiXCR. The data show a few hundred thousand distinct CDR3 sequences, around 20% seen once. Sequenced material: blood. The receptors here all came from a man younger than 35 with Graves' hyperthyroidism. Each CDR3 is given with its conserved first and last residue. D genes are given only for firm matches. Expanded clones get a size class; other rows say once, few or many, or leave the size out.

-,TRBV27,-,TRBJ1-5,CASSPGRWNQPQHF,TGTGCCAGCAGTCCGGGGCGCTGGAATCAGCCCCAGCATTTT
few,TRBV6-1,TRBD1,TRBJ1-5,CASHPRGQGLNQPQHF,TGTGCCAGCCATCCCCGGGGACAGGGCCTCAATCAGCCCCAGCATTTT
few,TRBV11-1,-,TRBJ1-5,CASSLSADYSNQPQHF,TGTGCCAGCAGCTTATCGGCGGACTATAGCAATCAGCCCCAGCATTTT
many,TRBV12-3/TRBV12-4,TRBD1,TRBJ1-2,CASSSNLDRVGYTF,TGTGCCAGCAGTTCAAACTTGGACAGGGTCGGCTACACCTTC
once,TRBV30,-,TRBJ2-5,CAWSSGETQYF,TGTGCCTGGAGTAGCGGAGAGACCCAGTACTTC
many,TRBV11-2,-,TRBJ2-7,CASSAGREQYF,TGTGCCAGCAGCGCAGGTCGGGAGCAGTACTTC
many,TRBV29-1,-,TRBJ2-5,CSVLLGTQYF,TGCAGCGTCCTTCTCGGGACCCAGTACTTC
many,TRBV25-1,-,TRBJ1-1,CASSPLGHNTEAFF,TGTGCCAGCTCCCCCCTGGGACACAACACTGAAGCTTTCTTT
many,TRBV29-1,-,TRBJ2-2,CSVVEPNTGELFF,TGCAGCGTTGTAGAACCGAACACCGGGGAGCTGTTTTTT
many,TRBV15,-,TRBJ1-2,CATSRARGEGHGYTF,TGTGCCACCAGCAGAGCTCGGGGAGAAGGTCATGGCTACACCTTC
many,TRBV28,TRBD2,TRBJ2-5,CASSLWGLAGGPQETQYF,TGTGCCAGCAGTTTATGGGGACTAGCGGGGGGTCCTCAAGAGACCCAGTACTTC
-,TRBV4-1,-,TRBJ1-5,CASSQGQNQPQHF,TGCGCCAGCAGCCAAGGACAGAATCAGCCCCAGCATTTT
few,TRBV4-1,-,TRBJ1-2,CASSQPSLRTSRYTF,TGCGCCAGCAGCCAACCTTCACTTAGGACAAGCCGCTACACCTTC
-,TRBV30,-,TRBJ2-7,CAWAAAPGFKSYEQYF,TGTGCCTGGGCGGCAGCGCCTGGATTCAAGAGCTACGAGCAGTACTTC
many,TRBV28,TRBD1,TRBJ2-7,CASRTGGGSYEQYF,TGTGCCAGCAGGACAGGGGGTGGGAGTTACGAGCAGTACTTC
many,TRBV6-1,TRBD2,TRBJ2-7,CASSDVPGLPSYEQYF,TGTGCCAGCAGTGACGTCCCGGGACTACCCTCCTACGAGCAGTACTTC
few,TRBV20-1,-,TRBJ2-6,CSARPGANVLTF,TGCAGTGCTAGACCCGGGGCCAACGTCCTGACTTTC
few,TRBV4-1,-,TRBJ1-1,CASSKGREHTEAFF,TGCGCCAGCAGCAAGGGACGCGAACACACTGAAGCTTTCTTT